This T cell receptor (beta chain) was captured in a study of regulatory T cells in long-lasting Graves disease. This clonotype occurred a few times. Its antigen remains unknown. iRepertoire HTBI primers and Arm-PCR of CDR3 regions built TCR beta libraries. In TCRdb, the multiplex PCR reads were re-called with MiXCR into one record per CDR3 protein. The sample holds a few hundred thousand distinct CDR3 sequences, roughly a fifth seen once. Time point described: persistent/refractory GD, antithyroid drugs over 5 years with positive TRAb. TCR sequences were obtained from RNA taken from PBMCs. V shed 3 bases, J shed 3 bases, and the junction held 5 bases outside the gene matches. Germline CDR1 and CDR2: LNHDA and SQIVND (reference sequence). The CDR3 is 15 amino acids. Regarding the study as a whole: Persistent disease favored TRBV28, TRBJ1-2 and TRBJ2-5. TCR diversity was lower in persistent Graves' patients than in newly diagnosed ones.

The rearrangement joins TRBV19 to TRBJ1-5; 7 bases fit TRBD1. Source: peripheral blood mononuclear cells (PBMCs), taken when the disease was refractory, from a patient treated with antithyroid drugs. The clonotype was recovered from a female donor with Graves disease. The CDR3 nucleotides read TGTGCCAGTAGTATGGTCAGGGGGTCCAATCAGCCCCAGCATTTT. Translation: CASSMVRGSNQPQHF.